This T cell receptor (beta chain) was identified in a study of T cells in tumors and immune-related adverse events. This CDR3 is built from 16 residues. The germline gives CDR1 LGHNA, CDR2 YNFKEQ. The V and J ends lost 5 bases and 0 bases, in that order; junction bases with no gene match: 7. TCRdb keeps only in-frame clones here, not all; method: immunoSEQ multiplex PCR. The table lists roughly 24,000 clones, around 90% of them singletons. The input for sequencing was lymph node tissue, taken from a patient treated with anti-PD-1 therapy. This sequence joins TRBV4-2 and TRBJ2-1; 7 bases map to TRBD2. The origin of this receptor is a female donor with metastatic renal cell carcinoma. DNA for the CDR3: TGTGCCAGCAGCGTTAGCGGGCTAAGCTCCTACAATGAGCAGTTCTTC. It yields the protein CASSVSGLSSYNEQFF.